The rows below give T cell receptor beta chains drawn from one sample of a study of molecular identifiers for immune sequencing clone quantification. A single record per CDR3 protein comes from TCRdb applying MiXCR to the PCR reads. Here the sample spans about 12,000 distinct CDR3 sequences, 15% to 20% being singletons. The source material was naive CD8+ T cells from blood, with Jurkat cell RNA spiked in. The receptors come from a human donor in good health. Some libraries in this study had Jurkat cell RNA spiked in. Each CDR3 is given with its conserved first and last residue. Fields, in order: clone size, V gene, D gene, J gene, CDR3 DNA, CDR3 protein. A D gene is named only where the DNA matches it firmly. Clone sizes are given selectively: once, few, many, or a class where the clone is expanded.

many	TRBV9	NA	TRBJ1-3	TGTGCCAGCAGCATCATGGTTGGGGGGTATCCTGGAAACACCATATATTTT	CASSIMVGGYPGNTIYF
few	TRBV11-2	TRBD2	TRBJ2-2	TGTGCCAGCAGCTTACTCCCAGGAGACGGGGGGGAACCGAACACCGGGGAGCTGTTTTTT	CASSLLPGDGGEPNTGELFF
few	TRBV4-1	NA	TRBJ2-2	TGCGCCAGCAGCCAGGGGGAGGCCGGGGAGCTGTTTTTT	CASSQGEAGELFF
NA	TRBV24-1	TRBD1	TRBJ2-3	TGTGCCACCAGTGATCACCAGGGGGCGCCGTTTTCTACGCAGTCTTTT	CATSDHQGAPFSTQSF
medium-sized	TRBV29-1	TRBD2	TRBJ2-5	TGCAGCGTTGAAGACCCGGGACTAGCGGGCGGGAAGACCCAGTACTTC	CSVEDPGLAGGKTQYF
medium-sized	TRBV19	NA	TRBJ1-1	TGTGCCAGTAGTATCGGGGGCCCTAACACTGAAGCTTTCTTT	CASSIGGPNTEAFF
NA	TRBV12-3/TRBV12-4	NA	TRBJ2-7	TGTGCCAGCAGTTACACTAGGATCTACGAGCAGTACTTC	CASSYTRIYEQYF
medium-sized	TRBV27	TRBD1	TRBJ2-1	TGTGCCAGCAGTTTCGTCATCGGGGACAGGGAGTTCAATGAGCAGTTCTTC	CASSFVIGDREFNEQFF
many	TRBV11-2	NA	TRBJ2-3	TGTGCCAGCAGCTTAGAAGGGCTACGGGCAGGAATCACAGATACGCAGTATTTT	CASSLEGLRAGITDTQYF
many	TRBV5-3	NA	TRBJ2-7	TGTGCCAGCAGCTTGTATATAGAAGGGCCTTACGAGCAGTACTTC	CASSLYIEGPYEQYF
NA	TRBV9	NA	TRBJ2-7	TGTGCCAGCAGCGTAGATGGTGGGAGCACCTACGAGCAGTACTTC	CASSVDGGSTYEQYF
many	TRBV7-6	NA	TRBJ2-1	TGTGCCAGCAGCCACGAGTCCGGTGAGCAGTTCTTC	CASSHESGEQFF
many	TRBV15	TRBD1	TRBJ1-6	TGTGCCACCAGCAGGAAGGGACAGGGCGGTTCACCCCTCCACTTT	CATSRKGQGGSPLHF
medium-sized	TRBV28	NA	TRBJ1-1	TGTGCCAGCAGTTTGGCGGCAGGGATGAACACTGAAGCTTTCTTT	CASSLAAGMNTEAFF
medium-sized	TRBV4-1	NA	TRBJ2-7	TGCGCCAGCAGCCAAGGGTCTAAAAGGGAGCAGTACTTC	CASSQGSKREQYF
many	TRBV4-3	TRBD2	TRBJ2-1	TGCGCCAGCAGCCCAGATGGGACTAGCGGGAGTAATGAGCAGTTCTTC	CASSPDGTSGSNEQFF
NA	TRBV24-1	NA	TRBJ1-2	TGTGCCACCAGTGATTTGTCGTCAGCCCATGGCTACACCTTC	CATSDLSSAHGYTF
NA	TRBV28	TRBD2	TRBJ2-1	TGTGCCAGCAGTTCCATTAGCGGGAGCCCATCCAATAAGCAGTTCTTC	CASSSISGSPSNKQFF
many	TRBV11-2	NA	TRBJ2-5	TGTGCCAGCAGCCACGACCCACTTCAGACCCAGTACTTC	CASSHDPLQTQYF
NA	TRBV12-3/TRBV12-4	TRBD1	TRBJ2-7	TGTGCCAGCAGTTCCGGGACAGACTTCTACGAGCAGTACTTC	CASSSGTDFYEQYF
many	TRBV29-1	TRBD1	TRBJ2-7	TGCAGCGTTGAACAGGGGGACTCCTACGAGCAGTACTTC	CSVEQGDSYEQYF
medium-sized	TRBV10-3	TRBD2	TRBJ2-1	TGTGCCATCAGTGACGGGACTAGCGGGAGAGCCTACAATGAGCAGTTCTTC	CAISDGTSGRAYNEQFF
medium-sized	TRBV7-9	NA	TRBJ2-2	TGTGCCAGCAGCTCCCAGGGGTGGGCCGGCGGGGAGCTGTTTTTT	CASSSQGWAGGELFF
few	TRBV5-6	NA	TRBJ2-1	TGTGCCAGCAGCTTGGAACAGGGAGGCTACAATGAGCAGTTCTTC	CASSLEQGGYNEQFF
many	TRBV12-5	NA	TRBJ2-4	TGTGCTAGTGGTCCGCCGGGAAAAAACATTCAGTACTTC	CASGPPGKNIQYF
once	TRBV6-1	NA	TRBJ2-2	TGTGCCAGCAGTCGACAGTACACCGGGGAGCTGCTTTTT	CASSRQYTGELLF
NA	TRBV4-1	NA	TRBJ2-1	TGCGCCAGCGGTCCGCTCGCGGACTACAATGAGCAGTTCTTC	CASGPLADYNEQFF
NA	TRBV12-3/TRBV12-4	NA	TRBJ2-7	TGTGCCAGCAGAGGACTAAACTCCCACGAGCAGTACTTC	CASRGLNSHEQYF
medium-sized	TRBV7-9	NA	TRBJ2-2	TGTGCCAGCAGCTTGGTGGGGGGGCCTAAGCCCACGAACACCGGGGAGCTGTTTTTT	CASSLVGGPKPTNTGELFF
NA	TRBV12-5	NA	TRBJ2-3	TGTGCTAGTGGACATAACAGGGATTGCACAGATACGCAGTATTTT	CASGHNRDCTDTQYF
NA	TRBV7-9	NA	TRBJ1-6	TGTGCCAGCAGGTCGCGGAGGGACTCCTATAATTCACCCCTCCACTTT	CASRSRRDSYNSPLHF
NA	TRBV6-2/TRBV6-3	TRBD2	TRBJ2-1	TGTGTCAGCAGACCCCTAAGCGGGAACCACCCGGGGATGCAGTTCTTC	CVSRPLSGNHPGMQFF
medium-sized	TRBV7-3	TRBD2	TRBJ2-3	TGTGCCAGCAGCTTAACCCCTATAAGGACTAGCGGGAGGGCCTACACAGATACGCAGTATTTT	CASSLTPIRTSGRAYTDTQYF